Presented here are 17 T cell receptor beta chains from one specimen sequenced in a study of T cells after yellow fever vaccination. TCRdb reprocessed the 5' RACE reads via MiXCR and lists one record per CDR3 protein. The profile shows 250,000 to 300,000 distinct CDR3 sequences, around 10% of them singletons. Sequencing was performed on CD4+ T cells sorted from PBMCs, taken 5 days after the yellow fever booster vaccination. The receptors come from a man between 18 and 29 years old who received the YFV17D yellow fever vaccine.

This clonotype was picked up many times. The junction differs from germline at one of its ends, possibly a read error. The chain uses TRBV5-1 and TRBJ2-7; a possible D gene is TRBD2 (5 bases). In germline, CDR1 is SGHRS, CDR2 YFSETQ. This CDR3 contains 12 residues. The CDR3 DNA reads as TGTGCCAGCAGCCTGGGAGCCTACGAGCAGTACTTC. This gives the protein CASSLGAYEQYF.

The chain has TRBV11-3 and TRBJ1-5, with unresolved D. CDR3 length: 18 residues. The germline gives CDR1 SGHNT, CDR2 YENEEA. Trimming took 2 bases from V and 2 from J, leaving 19 bases between them. The DNA of the CDR3 is TGTGCCAGCAGCTTAAAACTGTTGGCTGGAAGGGGCAATCAGCCCCAGCATTTT. Translated: CASSLKLLAGRGNQPQHF.

This clonotype was counted between two and nine times. The chain couples TRBV5-4 to TRBJ2-5, with D unresolved. The CDR3 has 14 residues. Trimming removed 0 bases at V and 2 bases at J, with 8 bases between. From germline, CDR1 is SGHNT and CDR2 YYREEE (reference sequence). CDR3: CASSLGLRQETQYF. The CDR3 coding sequence is TGTGCCAGCAGCTTGGGGCTACGACAAGAGACCCAGTACTTC.

The chain uses TRBV10-3 and TRBJ2-3, with 7 bases aligning to TRBD1. Germline assignment: CDR1 ENHRY and CDR2 SYGVKD. The CDR3 consists of 13 residues. V dropped 7 bases and J dropped 0; count of bases not matched to a gene: 1. This CDR3 is CAIKQGSTDTQYF. DNA for the CDR3: TGTGCCATCAAACAGGGGAGCACAGATACGCAGTATTTT.

V gene TRBV20-1 combines with J gene TRBJ1-2, with 7 positions matching TRBD1. V lost 4 bases to trimming and J lost 5 bases; unmatched junction nucleotides: 13. The V gene's germline CDR1 is DFQATT and CDR2 SNEGSKA (reference sequence). CDR3 length: 15 amino acids. The CDR3 bases are TGCAGTGCTATATCGACAGGGCATAATCATTATGGCTACACCTTC. This codes for CSAISTGHNHYGYTF.

The chain is built from TRBV4-1 and TRBJ2-7; 9 nucleotides match TRBD1. The ends lost 1 base at V and 7 bases at J; junction bases unmatched: 14. The CDR3 consists of 17 residues. Per germline, CDR1 MGHRA and CDR2 YSYEKL. DNA for the CDR3: TGCGCCAGCAGCCAAGTAGGCGTAAGGACAGGGGACGGGGAGCAGTACTTC. Amino acid sequence: CASSQVGVRTGDGEQYF.

The gene calls are TRBV5-4 and TRBJ2-1; TRBD1 matches at 10 bases. The germline gives CDR1 SGHNT, CDR2 YYREEE (reference sequence). With 0 bases clipped from V and 9 bases from J, the junction kept 12 bases outside the gene matches. The CDR3 has 17 amino acids. This CDR3 is CASSLGAGTGANTEQFF. Written as DNA, the CDR3 is TGTGCCAGCAGCTTGGGGGCCGGGACAGGGGCGAATACTGAGCAGTTCTTC.

This clonotype was seen more than once but under ten times. The chain has TRBV20-1 and TRBJ2-3; 12 positions agree with TRBD2. Germline assignment: CDR1 DFQATT and CDR2 SNEGSKA (reference sequence). The CDR3 totals 16 residues. CDR3 coding DNA: TGCAGCGCGGAACCCCTAGCGGGGGGGAGCACAGATACGCAGTATTTT. It codes for CSAEPLAGGSTDTQYF.

This clonotype was seen only a few times. The rearrangement links TRBV12-3 or TRBV12-4 to TRBJ2-3; the D gene is possibly TRBD2 (6 bases). The CDR3 covers 18 residues. V was shortened by 4 bases and J by 1 base, with 21 bases between the two germline ends. The CDR3 is CASSSVRGSAWGTDTQYF. The DNA of the CDR3 is TGTGCCAGCAGTTCAGTCCGGGGGTCGGCTTGGGGCACAGATACGCAGTATTTT.

This clonotype was observed many times. The V gene is TRBV6-2 or TRBV6-3, the J gene TRBJ2-2; the D gene is possibly TRBD1 (6 bases). There are 15 residues in the CDR3. The germline V gene encodes CDR1 MNHEY and CDR2 SVGEGT. The V end lost 0 bases, the J end lost 4 bases, and 9 bases lay between the germline ends. The CDR3 region has the DNA TGTGCCAGCAGTTACTCGACAGGCGGCACCGGGGAGCTGTTTTTT. Translating gives CASSYSTGGTGELFF.

This clonotype has only a few counts. This sequence joins TRBV7-2 and TRBJ2-5; TRBD1 might be the D (6 bases). The germline CDR1 and CDR2 sequences are SGHTA and FQGNSA. The CDR3 length is 13 residues. The V end was cut by 3 bases, the J end by 5 bases, with 10 bases between. This CDR3 reads CASSFDRSETQYF. Here the CDR3 DNA reads TGTGCCAGCAGCTTTGACAGGTCGGAGACCCAGTACTTC.

In the case of this clonotype: This may be a read error, as it is one base from a much larger clone. The CDR3 nucleotides are TGTGCCAGCAGCCGGGAAGATACGCAGTATTTT. Translated, it gives CASSREDTQYF. The rearrangement joins TRBV27 to TRBJ2-3; possible D gene TRBD2, 5 bases. Germline assignment: CDR1 MNHEY and CDR2 SMNVEV (reference sequence). V lost 6 bases and J 5 bases, leaving 6 bases between the germline ends. CDR3 length: 11 amino acids.

V gene TRBV9 combines with J gene TRBJ2-5; 8 positions match TRBD2. Germline V lookup: CDR1 SGDLS, CDR2 YYNGEE. V gave up 2 bases and J gave up 7 bases; unmatched junction bases: 10. This CDR3 region has 15 residues. As DNA, the CDR3 is TGTGCCAGCAGCGTTGGCGGGGGGCAACGAGGGACCCAGTACTTC. It codes for CASSVGGGQRGTQYF.

This clonotype was observed many times. This chain uses TRBV6-5 with TRBJ2-3; D gene uncertain. Germline V gene sequence: CDR1 MNHEY, CDR2 SVGAGI. There are 14 residues in the CDR3. Deletions cut 10 bases from V and 0 bases from J, with 14 bases between. The CDR3 protein is CATATGRSTDTQYF. The DNA of the CDR3 is TGTGCCACCGCCACCGGTCGGAGCACAGATACGCAGTATTTT.

This clonotype was seen at least ten times. The V gene is TRBV7-2, the J gene TRBJ2-3, with D possibly TRBD1 on 6 matching bases. V was trimmed by 1 base and J by 4 bases, leaving 12 bases between them. The CDR3 is made up of 15 amino acids. CDR1 SGHTA and CDR2 FQGNSA come from the germline V gene. The CDR3 loop is CASSLDGQSPDTQYF. In DNA form, the CDR3 reads TGTGCCAGCAGCTTAGACGGACAGTCCCCAGATACGCAGTATTTT.

The rearrangement uses TRBV20-1 and TRBJ2-5, with a tentative D call TRBD1 (6 bases). Trimming shortened V by 3 bases and J by 5 bases, and 19 bases separated the two germline ends. The CDR3 sequence is 15 residues long. Germline values: CDR1 DFQATT, CDR2 SNEGSKA (reference sequence). CDR3 protein: CSASVGHLPGETQYF. For the CDR3, the DNA is TGCAGTGCTAGCGTGGGACACCTTCCCGGGGAGACCCAGTACTTC.

V is TRBV24-1 and J is TRBJ2-3; TRBD1 matches 7 bases. The V segment lost 2 bases and the J segment 2 bases; nucleotides outside the gene matches: 6. The CDR3 spans 16 residues. Germline V gene data show CDR1 as KGHDR and CDR2 as SFDVKD. CDR3 sequence: CATSDYGQEDTDTQYF. The CDR3 DNA reads as TGTGCCACCAGTGATTACGGACAGGAAGACACAGATACGCAGTATTTT.